This T cell receptor beta chain came from a study of control samples from healthy donors and cancer patients. Data came from immunoSEQ multiplex PCR; TCRdb stores just in-frame clones and leaves some out. The sample holds 110,000 or so clones; about 83% are singletons and the top ten take 9.5% to 13%. This CDR3 comprises 14 residues. Deletions cut 6 bases from V and 0 bases from J, with 9 bases between. Germline CDR1 is MDHEN and CDR2 is SYDVKM. The rearrangement joins TRBV28 to TRBJ2-1; D is undetermined. The receptor was derived from a young man in good health. Source material: blood. The CDR3 DNA sequence: TGTGCCAGCAGAAGCAGGAGCTCCTACAATGAGCAGTTCTTC. Residues: CASRSRSSYNEQFF.